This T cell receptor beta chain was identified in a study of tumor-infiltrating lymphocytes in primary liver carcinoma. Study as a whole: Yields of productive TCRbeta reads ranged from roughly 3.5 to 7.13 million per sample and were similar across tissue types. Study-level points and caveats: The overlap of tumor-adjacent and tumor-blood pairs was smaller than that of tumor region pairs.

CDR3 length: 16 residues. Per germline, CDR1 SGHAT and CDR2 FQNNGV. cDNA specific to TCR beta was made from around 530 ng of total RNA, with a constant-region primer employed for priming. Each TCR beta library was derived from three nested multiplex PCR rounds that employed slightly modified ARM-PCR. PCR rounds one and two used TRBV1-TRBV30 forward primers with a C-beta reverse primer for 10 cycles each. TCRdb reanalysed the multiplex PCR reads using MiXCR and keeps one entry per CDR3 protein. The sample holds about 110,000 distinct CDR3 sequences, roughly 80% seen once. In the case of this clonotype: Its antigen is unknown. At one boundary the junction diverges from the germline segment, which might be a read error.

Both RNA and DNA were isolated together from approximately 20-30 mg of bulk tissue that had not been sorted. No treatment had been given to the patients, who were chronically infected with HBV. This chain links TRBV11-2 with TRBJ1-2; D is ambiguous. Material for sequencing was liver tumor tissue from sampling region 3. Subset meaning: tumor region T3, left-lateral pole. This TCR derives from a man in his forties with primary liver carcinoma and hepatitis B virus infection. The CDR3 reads CASSLDWIAYSRGYTF. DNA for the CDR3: TGTGCCAGCAGTTTAGATTGGATAGCCTATTCTCGAGGCTACACCTTC.